A selection of T cell receptor beta chains follows, all from one sample in a study of vaccination and CD4 T cells after COVID-19. No antigen has been identified for these receptors. TCRdb re-derived calls from the PCR reads in MiXCR, one entry per CDR3 protein. The data contain roughly 7,000 distinct CDR3 sequences, 70% to 75% of them singletons. Sequenced material: CD4+ T cells from blood, cultured in vitro. Every receptor here comes from a human donor who had recovered from COVID-19. CDR3s include the opening cysteine and the closing phenylalanine or tryptophan. D genes are given only for firm matches.

v_call,d_call,cdr3_aa
TRBV7-2,.,CASSLTGSNQPQHF
TRBV20-1,TRBD2,CSARGSPSGSFTGELFF
TRBV7-2,.,CASSLGITDTQYF
TRBV6-1,TRBD2,CASSPGTSVTNEQFF
TRBV6-1,.,CASTGGVSYNSPLHF
TRBV2,.,CASKENRVSHSNQPQHF
TRBV20-1,TRBD1,CSVTGRSYNSPLHF
TRBV7-2,TRBD1,CASSMLTGGINEQYF
TRBV30,.,CAWSVGSNQPQHF
TRBV6-1,.,CASSEARGLETQYF
TRBV19,TRBD1,CAGRQGPYEQYF
TRBV14,.,CASSQERFAEGGLRYEQYF
TRBV7-8,.,CASSPEQGSANQPQHF
TRBV19,TRBD1,CASSWTGARETQYF
TRBV19,.,CASRQQETQYF
TRBV7-2,TRBD1,CASSPYRGRTHEQYF
TRBV24-1,.,CATSDSRTDNYGYTF
TRBV12-3/TRBV12-4,TRBD1,CASSFAGQGARSPLHF
TRBV20-1,.,CSAQVSRWNTEAFF
TRBV20-1,TRBD1,CSAGRQGTGELFF
TRBV6-1,TRBD1,CASSDPGQGHYGYTF
TRBV20-1,.,CSARDRAREQFF
TRBV20-1,.,CSAGPKGQPQHF
TRBV28,.,CASSFPGEYDGYTF
TRBV7-9,.,CASSLAGVNQPQHF
TRBV6-1,TRBD1,CASRNPYRGLSNTEAFF
TRBV5-1,.,CASSHRPGVQPQHF
TRBV20-1,.,CSAKTVDSNQPQHF
TRBV6-2/TRBV6-3,TRBD2,CASAPTSGRKTSYEQYF
TRBV20-1,.,CSAQGTYNSPLHF
TRBV7-2,.,CASSLMGGTPKGAQHF
TRBV27,TRBD2,CASKGGARYEQYF
TRBV6-5,.,CASSSHPRGNEQFF